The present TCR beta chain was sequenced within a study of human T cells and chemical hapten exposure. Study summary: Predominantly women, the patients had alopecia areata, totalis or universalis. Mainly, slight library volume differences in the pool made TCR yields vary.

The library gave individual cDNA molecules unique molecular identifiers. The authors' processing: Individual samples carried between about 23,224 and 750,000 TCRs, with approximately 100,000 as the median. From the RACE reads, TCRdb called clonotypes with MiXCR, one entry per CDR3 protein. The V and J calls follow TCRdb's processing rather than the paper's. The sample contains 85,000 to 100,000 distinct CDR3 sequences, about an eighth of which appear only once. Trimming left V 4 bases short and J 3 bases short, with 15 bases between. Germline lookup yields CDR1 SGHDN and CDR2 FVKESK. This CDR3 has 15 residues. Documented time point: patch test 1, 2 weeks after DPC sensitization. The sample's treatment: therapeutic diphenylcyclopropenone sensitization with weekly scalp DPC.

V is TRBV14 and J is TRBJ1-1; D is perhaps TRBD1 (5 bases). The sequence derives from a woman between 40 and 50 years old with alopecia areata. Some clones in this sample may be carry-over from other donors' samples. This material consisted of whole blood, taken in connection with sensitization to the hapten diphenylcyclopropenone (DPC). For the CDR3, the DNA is TGTGCCAGCAGCCGTGGTGGGGCCGGGGACACTGAAGCTTTCTTT. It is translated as CASSRGGAGDTEAFF. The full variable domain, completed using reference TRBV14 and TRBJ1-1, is EAGVTQFPSHSVIEKGQTVTLRCDPISGHDNLYWYRRVMGKEIKFLLHFVKESKQDESGMPNNRFLAERTGGTYSTLKVQPAELEDSGVYFCASSRGGAGDTEAFFGQGTRLTVV.